This TCR beta chain derives from a study of beta chain features in type 1 diabetes. The whole isolated RNA underwent reverse transcription, so sequencing captured expressed TCRB transcripts. The assay was immunoSEQ multiplex PCR, and TCRdb's table has in-frame clones only and misses some. The table shows approximately 250,000 clones, with 9.6% occurring only once. The sample comprised naive CD4+ T cells from blood. The receptor comes from a young woman in good health.

The CDR3 loop reads CASSYSGPNQPQHF. CDR3 DNA sequence: TGTGCCAGCAGTTACTCTGGGCCTAATCAGCCCCAGCATTTT. This chain uses TRBV6-5 with TRBJ1-5, with no clear D. Trimming stripped 0 bases from V and 4 bases from J, with 7 bases between. Per germline, CDR1 MNHEY and CDR2 SVGAGI. The CDR3 is 14 amino acids.